This T cell receptor beta chain emerged from a study of T cell repertoires in cytomegalovirus infection (dated by TCRdb to the late 2010s). At the level of the whole study: Recently identified HLA-C-restricted CMV epitopes, whose presentation resists viral immunomodulation, were targeted by peptide stimulations together with well-studied HLA-B-restricted epitopes. Donor HLA type was relevant to the analysis, as public TCR beta signatures indicated carriage of CMV infection together with the matching HLA type. What the authors observed across the whole study: The ex vivo response was dominated by HLA-C-restricted CMV-specific TCR beta clonotypes, and the single most frequent clonotype in two of eight donors was supplied by these HLA-C-restricted clonotypes. In both this cohort and an independent cohort of some 350 donors, the cumulative frequency of public TCR beta family members distinguished carriers of CMV infection plus the relevant HLA type.

The germline ends are 16 bases apart after V is trimmed by 1 base and J by 4 bases. Including cysteine and phenylalanine, the CDR3 has 15 amino acids. The read is trimmed to its CDR3 DNA, 45 bases read in frame from base 1. Sequences DFQATT (CDR1) and SNEGSKA (CDR2) are obtained from the germline V gene (reference sequence). About this clonotype: Its antigen is still unknown. No base qualities exist here, and no much larger clone lies one base off it.

Sequenced on an Illumina HiSeq 1500. The public reads were run again by TCRdb, first through fastp at Q25 and then through MiXCR, and only productive beta chains were kept. Each entry merges the rows of one CDR3 protein and shows their most common DNA and genes. The sample table holds 700,000 to 900,000 distinct CDR3 sequences, of which roughly 29% were seen once. About an eighth of the sample goes to the ten largest clones. Explained via the paper, the treatment or condition label denotes: in vitro stimulation with specific CMV peptide epitopes to enrich CMV-specific T cells. This receptor was identified in a human donor in good health (CMV status not recorded). Some clones in this sample may be carry-over from other donors' samples. The input for sequencing was cultured CD8+ T cells from PBMCs, taken from culture after CMV antigen stimulation. The rearranged segments are TRBV20-1 and TRBJ1-2; no D segment can be confidently identified. In nucleotides, the sequence is TGCAGTGCTAGAGGGGCGGACGCAAGGGTCTATGGCTACACCTTC. Translated, this is CSARGADARVYGYTF.